The next 17 T cell receptor beta chains were all read from a single sample in a study of CD4 T cells in relation to SARS-CoV-2 and coronaviruses. Their antigen targets remain unknown. Data came from immunoSEQ multiplex PCR; TCRdb stores just in-frame clones and leaves some out. The table records approximately 20,000 clones, more than 65% of them present only once. The unexposed donors gave CD4+ T cells in about 2010-2018, prior to COVID-19. The cells were cultured for roughly 11 days before CD4+ T cells were isolated. Sequences were obtained from CD4+ T cells from PBMCs, cultured in vitro. The origin of the receptors is a human donor in good health.

The rearrangement links TRBV19 to TRBJ2-3; 12 positions agree with TRBD2. In germline, CDR1 is LNHDA, CDR2 SQIVND (reference sequence). The CDR3 extends over 15 amino acids. J gave up 4 bases and V 3 bases, and 2 bases lay outside the gene matches. CDR3 sequence reads: CASSMTSGSADTQYF. As DNA, the CDR3 is TGTGCCAGTAGTATGACTAGCGGGAGTGCAGATACGCAGTATTTT.

This chain joins TRBV3-1 (or the pseudogene TRBV3-2) and TRBJ1-2, with D possibly being TRBD1 (6 bases). V lost 10 bases and J 10 bases, leaving 16 bases between the germline ends. This CDR3 region has 11 residues. Looked up from germline, CDR1 is LGHDT and CDR2 is YNNKEL (reference sequence). DNA of the CDR3: TGTGCCACATCTAGGGGGTTGTCCTACACCTTC. Encoded protein: CATSRGLSYTF.

This clone was seen a single time. The V call is TRBV6-1, the J call TRBJ1-6; D may be TRBD1 (6 bases). Trimming took 2 bases from V and 7 from J, leaving 12 bases between them. This CDR3 region has 15 residues. The germline gives CDR1 MNHNS, CDR2 SASEGT. The CDR3 nucleotides are TGTGCCAGCAGTGAACCGACAGGCGTCAATTCACCCCTCCACTTT. This gives the protein CASSEPTGVNSPLHF.

V gene TRBV7-8 combines with J gene TRBJ2-5; possible D gene TRBD1, 5 bases. V was trimmed by 2 bases and J by 1 base, leaving 14 bases between them. Germline values: CDR1 SGHVS, CDR2 FQNEAQ. This CDR3 has 16 residues. The CDR3 DNA reads as TGTGCCAGCAGCTTATCTACAGGAGAATTCCAAGAGACCCAGTACTTC. Protein: CASSLSTGEFQETQYF.

This rearrangement joins TRBV27 to TRBJ1-1, with unresolved D. V lost 6 bases and J lost 1, with 15 bases in between. CDR3 size: 15 residues. Germline CDR1 is MNHEY and CDR2 is SMNVEV (reference sequence). CDR3: CASSPAGRTNTEAFF. The CDR3 bases are TGTGCCAGCAGCCCCGCAGGACGGACGAACACTGAAGCTTTCTTT.

This clone showed up just once. The chain combines TRBV30 with TRBJ2-7; TRBD2 matches at 11 bases. The V segment lost 6 bases and the J segment 2 bases; nucleotides outside the gene matches: 3. CDR1 GTSNPN and CDR2 SVGIG come from the germline V gene (reference sequence). This CDR3 contains 13 residues. In DNA, the CDR3 is TGTGCCTGCGGACTAGCGGGTGCCTACGAGCAGTACTTC. The encoded protein is CACGLAGAYEQYF.

V usage is TRBV7-8 and J usage is TRBJ2-1, with TRBD2 identical over 9 bases. The CDR3 totals 15 residues. Looked up from germline, CDR1 is SGHVS and CDR2 is FQNEAQ. Trimming took 4 bases from V and 3 from J; bases not matched to a gene: 4. CDR3 nucleotide sequence: TGTGCCAGCAGCTCTTTAGCGGGAGACTACAATGAGCAGTTCTTC. As protein: CASSSLAGDYNEQFF.

The chain recombines TRBV5-1 with TRBJ2-1, with 9 bases matching TRBD2. V shed 4 bases and J 7 bases; nucleotides not matched to a gene: 12. Germline values: CDR1 SGHRS, CDR2 YFSETQ. CDR3 size: 16 residues. CDR3: CASSAVTSGLKNEQFF. The DNA of the CDR3 is TGCGCCAGCAGCGCGGTGACTAGCGGATTAAAAAATGAGCAGTTCTTC.

V usage is TRBV4-2 and J usage is TRBJ1-6; perhaps TRBD1 as D (6 bases). Between the trimmed V and J ends, which lost 1 base and 7 bases, there was a span of 14 bases. In germline, CDR1 is LGHNA, CDR2 YNFKEQ. The CDR3 covers 16 residues. The CDR3 loop reads CASSQALGGGNSPLHF. The CDR3 DNA is TGTGCCAGCAGCCAAGCCCTAGGGGGAGGGAATTCACCCCTCCACTTT.

The chain is built from TRBV14 and TRBJ2-1; perhaps TRBD2 as D (7 bases). This CDR3 comprises 13 residues. V lost 3 bases and J 9 bases, leaving 12 bases between the germline ends. Germline V CDR1 and CDR2: SGHDN, FVKESK. CDR3 sequence reads: CASSQGGGVEQFF. The CDR3 region has the DNA TGTGCCAGCAGCCAGGGAGGGGGGGTTGAGCAGTTCTTC.

This CDR3 is CASSLDRTNYGYTF. CDR3 nucleotide sequence: TGTGCCAGCAGCTTGGACAGGACGAACTATGGCTACACCTTC. The chain recombines TRBV5-5 with TRBJ1-2, with D maybe TRBD1 (5 bases). Trimming took off 0 bases at V and 2 bases at J, with 8 bases between the two ends. The CDR3 loop spans 14 amino acids. The germline V gene has CDR1 SGHKS and CDR2 YYEKEE (reference sequence).

V and J are TRBV27 and TRBJ2-2; TRBD2 matches 12 bases. The CDR3 extends over 21 amino acids. Germline assignment: CDR1 MNHEY and CDR2 SMNVEV (reference sequence). V shed 0 bases and J 5 bases; nucleotides not matched to a gene: 16. The CDR3 coding sequence is TGTGCCAGCAGTTTATCTCCCCCCTCACATCTAGCGGGAGGGAGAACCGGGGAGCTGTTTTTT. It specifies CASSLSPPSHLAGGRTGELFF.

Concerning this clone: The sample contains more than one DNA sequence encoding this CDR3. The chain combines TRBV9 with TRBJ1-1, with 7 bases aligning to TRBD1. The CDR3 extends over 14 amino acids. The ends lost 4 bases at V and 1 base at J; junction bases unmatched: 4. Germline CDR1 is SGDLS and CDR2 is YYNGEE. The DNA of the CDR3 is TGTGCCAGCAGCCTGGGGACAGCGAACACTGAAGCTTTCTTT. The encoded protein is CASSLGTANTEAFF.

The genes are TRBV3-1 (or the pseudogene TRBV3-2) and TRBJ2-2; no reliable D call. CDR3 length: 13 amino acids. CDR1 is LGHDT and CDR2 is YNNKEL in the germline V gene (reference sequence). The ends were cut back, 10 bases at V and 0 bases at J, with 9 bases in the middle. The CDR3 loop is CATRRTNTGELFF. The CDR3 nucleotides are TGTGCCACGCGACGGACGAACACCGGGGAGCTGTTTTTT.

V gene TRBV19 combines with J gene TRBJ1-2; no definite D call. The germline gives CDR1 LNHDA, CDR2 SQIVND (reference sequence). This CDR3 is built from 12 residues. V was shortened by 5 bases and J by 7 bases, with 11 bases between the two germline ends. DNA for the CDR3: TGTGCCAGTAGTCAAGTAGCCGGTGGCTACACCTTC. It is translated as CASSQVAGGYTF.

The rearrangement joins TRBV14 to TRBJ1-1; 7 bases line up with TRBD1. CDR1 SGHDN and CDR2 FVKESK come from the germline V gene. CDR3 size: 15 residues. With V trimmed by 4 bases and J by 4 bases, 9 bases remained unmatched. As DNA, the CDR3 is TGTGCCAGCAGCCTAACAGGGGCGGGAGGCACTGAAGCTTTCTTT. This translates into CASSLTGAGGTEAFF.

This rearrangement joins TRBV3-1 (or the pseudogene TRBV3-2) to TRBJ1-1; no clear D. Trimming cost V 5 bases and J 3 bases, with 10 bases left between them. Germline CDR1 and CDR2: LGHDT and YNNKEL (reference sequence). The CDR3 is 13 amino acids. The CDR3 nucleotides read TGTGCCAGCAGCGAAGCGCCCCACACTGAAGCTTTCTTT. Translated, it gives CASSEAPHTEAFF.